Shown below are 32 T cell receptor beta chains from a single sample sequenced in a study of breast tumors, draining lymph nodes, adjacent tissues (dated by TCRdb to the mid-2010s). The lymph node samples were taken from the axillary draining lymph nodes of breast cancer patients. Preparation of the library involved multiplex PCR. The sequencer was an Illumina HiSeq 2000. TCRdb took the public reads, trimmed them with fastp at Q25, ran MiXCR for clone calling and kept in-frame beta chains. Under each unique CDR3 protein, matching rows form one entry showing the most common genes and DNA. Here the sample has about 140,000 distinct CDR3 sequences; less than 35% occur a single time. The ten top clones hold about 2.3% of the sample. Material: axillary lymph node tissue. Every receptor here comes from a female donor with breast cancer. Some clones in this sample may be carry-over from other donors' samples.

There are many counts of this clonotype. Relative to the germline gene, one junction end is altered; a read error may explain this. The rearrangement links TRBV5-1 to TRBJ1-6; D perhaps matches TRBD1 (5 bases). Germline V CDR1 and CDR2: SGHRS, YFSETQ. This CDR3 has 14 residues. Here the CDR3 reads CASSSRGGNSPLHF. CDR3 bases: TGTGCCAGCAGTTCAAGGGGTGGAAATTCACCCCTCCACTTT.

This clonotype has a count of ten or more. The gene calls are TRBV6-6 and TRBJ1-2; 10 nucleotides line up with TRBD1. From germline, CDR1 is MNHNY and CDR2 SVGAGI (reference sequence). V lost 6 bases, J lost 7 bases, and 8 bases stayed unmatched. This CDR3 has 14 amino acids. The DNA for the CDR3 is TGTGCCAGCAGCCGAACGGACAGGGGGATTGGCTACACCTTC. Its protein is CASSRTDRGIGYTF.

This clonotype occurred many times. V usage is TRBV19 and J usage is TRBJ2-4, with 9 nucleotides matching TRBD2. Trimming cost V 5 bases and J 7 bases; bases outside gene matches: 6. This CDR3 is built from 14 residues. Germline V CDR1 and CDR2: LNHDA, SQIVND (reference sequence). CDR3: CASSAGLAGNIQYF. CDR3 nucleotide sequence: TGTGCCAGTAGTGCGGGACTAGCTGGGAACATTCAGTACTTC.

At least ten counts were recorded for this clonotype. The CDR3 coding sequence is TGTGCTAGTGCCCGGGACAGGGGCGCTTTCTATGGCTACACCTTC. Protein sequence: CASARDRGAFYGYTF. The gene calls are TRBV12-5 and TRBJ1-2, with TRBD1 matching over 10 bases. The J segment lost 4 bases and the V segment lost 7 bases, leaving 9 bases of the junction unmatched. Germline V gene lookup returns CDR1 LGHNT and CDR2 FRNRAP. The CDR3 is 15 amino acids. The whole variable domain, remainder taken from reference TRBV12-5 and TRBJ1-2, is DARVTQTPRHKVTEMGQEVTMRCQPILGHNTVFWYRQTMMQGLELLAYFRNRAPLDDSGMPKDRFSAEMPDATLATLKIQPSEPRDSAVYFCASARDRGAFYGYTFGSGTRLTVV.

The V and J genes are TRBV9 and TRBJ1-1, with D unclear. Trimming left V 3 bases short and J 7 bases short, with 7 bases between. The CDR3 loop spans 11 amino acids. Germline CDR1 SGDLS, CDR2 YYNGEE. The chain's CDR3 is CASSAQSEAFF. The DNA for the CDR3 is TGTGCCAGCAGCGCCCAGAGTGAAGCTTTCTTT. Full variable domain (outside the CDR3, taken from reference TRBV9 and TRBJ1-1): DSGVTQTPKHLITATGQRVTLRCSPRSGDLSVYWYQQSLDQGLQFLIQYYNGEERAKGNILERFSAQQFPDLHSELNLSSLELGDSALYFCASSAQSEAFFGQGTRLTVV.

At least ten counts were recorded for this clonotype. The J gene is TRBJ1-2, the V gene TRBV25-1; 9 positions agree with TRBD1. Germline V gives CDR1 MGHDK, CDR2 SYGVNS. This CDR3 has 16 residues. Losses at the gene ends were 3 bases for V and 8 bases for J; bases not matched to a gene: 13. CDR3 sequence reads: CASSDPGQGITKGYTF. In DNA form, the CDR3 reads TGTGCCAGCAGTGACCCCGGACAGGGGATCACTAAAGGCTACACCTTC.

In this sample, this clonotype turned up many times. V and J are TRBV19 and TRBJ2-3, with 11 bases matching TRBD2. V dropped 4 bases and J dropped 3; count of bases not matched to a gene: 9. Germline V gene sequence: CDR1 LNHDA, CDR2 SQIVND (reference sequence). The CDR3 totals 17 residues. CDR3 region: CASSTLPLAGVTDTQYF. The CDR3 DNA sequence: TGTGCCAGTAGTACTCTCCCACTAGCGGGGGTTACAGATACGCAGTATTTT. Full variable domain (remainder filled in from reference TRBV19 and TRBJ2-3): DGGITQSPKYLFRKEGQNVTLSCEQNLNHDAMYWYRQDPGQGLRLIYYSQIVNDFQKGDIAEGYSVSREKKESFPLTVTSAQKNPTAFYLCASSTLPLAGVTDTQYFGPGTRLTVL.

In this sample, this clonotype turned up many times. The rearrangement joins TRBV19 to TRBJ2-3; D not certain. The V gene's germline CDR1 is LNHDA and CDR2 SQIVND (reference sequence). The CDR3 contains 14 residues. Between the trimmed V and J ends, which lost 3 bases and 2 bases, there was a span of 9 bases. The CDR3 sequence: CASSIPRDTDTQYF. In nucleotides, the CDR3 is TGTGCCAGTAGTATCCCCCGTGACACAGATACGCAGTATTTT.

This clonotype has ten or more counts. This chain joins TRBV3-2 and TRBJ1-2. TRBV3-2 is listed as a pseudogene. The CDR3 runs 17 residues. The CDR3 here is CASSQACGGDGFDGYTF. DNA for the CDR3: TGTGCCAGCAGCCAAGCTTGCGGGGGGGATGGGTTCGATGGCTACACCTTC.

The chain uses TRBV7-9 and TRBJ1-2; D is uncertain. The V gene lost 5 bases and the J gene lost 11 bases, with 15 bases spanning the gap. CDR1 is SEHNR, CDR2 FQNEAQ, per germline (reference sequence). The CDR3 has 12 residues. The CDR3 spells CASSKDNVGYTF. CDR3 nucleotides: TGTGCCAGCAGCAAAGACAACGTTGGGTACACCTTC.

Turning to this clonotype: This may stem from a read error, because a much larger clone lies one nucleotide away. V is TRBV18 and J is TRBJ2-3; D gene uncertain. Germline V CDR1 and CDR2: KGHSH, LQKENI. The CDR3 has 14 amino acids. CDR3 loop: CACSPLFELDTQYF. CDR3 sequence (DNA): TGTGCCTGCTCACCCCTTTTCGAACTAGATACGCAGTATTTT.

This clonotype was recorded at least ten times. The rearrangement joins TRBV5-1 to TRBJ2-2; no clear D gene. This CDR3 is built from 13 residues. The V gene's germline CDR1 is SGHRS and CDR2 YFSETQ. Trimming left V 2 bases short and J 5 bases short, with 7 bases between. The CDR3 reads CASSFSATGELFF. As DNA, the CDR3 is TGCGCCAGCAGCTTTTCCGCGACCGGGGAGCTGTTTTTT.

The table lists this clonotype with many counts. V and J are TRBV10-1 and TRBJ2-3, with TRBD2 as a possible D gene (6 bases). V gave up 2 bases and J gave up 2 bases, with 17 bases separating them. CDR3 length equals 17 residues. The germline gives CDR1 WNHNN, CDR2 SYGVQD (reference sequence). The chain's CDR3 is CASSETGPAGLTDTQYF. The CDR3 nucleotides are TGCGCCAGCAGTGAGACGGGACCTGCGGGGCTCACAGATACGCAGTATTTT.

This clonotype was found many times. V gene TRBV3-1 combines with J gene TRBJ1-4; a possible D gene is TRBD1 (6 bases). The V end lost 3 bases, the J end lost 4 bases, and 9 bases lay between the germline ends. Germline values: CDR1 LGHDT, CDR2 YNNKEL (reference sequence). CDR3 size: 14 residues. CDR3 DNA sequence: TGTGCCAGCAGCCACCGGGACATTAATGAAAAACTGTTTTTT. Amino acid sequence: CASSHRDINEKLFF.

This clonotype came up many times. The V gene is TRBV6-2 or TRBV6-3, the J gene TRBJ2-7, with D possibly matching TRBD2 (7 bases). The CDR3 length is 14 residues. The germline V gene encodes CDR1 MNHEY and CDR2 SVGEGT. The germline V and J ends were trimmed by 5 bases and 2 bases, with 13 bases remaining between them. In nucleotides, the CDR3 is TGTGCCAGCAGTCACGGGGAGGGGGCCTACGAGCAGTACGTC. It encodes CASSHGEGAYEQYV.

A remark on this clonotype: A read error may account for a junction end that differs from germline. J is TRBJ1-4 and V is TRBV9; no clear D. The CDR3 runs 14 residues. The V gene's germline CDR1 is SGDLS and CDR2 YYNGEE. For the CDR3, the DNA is TGTGCCAGCAGCCCTATGGGATCACGAGAAAAACTGGTTTTT. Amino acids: CASSPMGSREKLVF.

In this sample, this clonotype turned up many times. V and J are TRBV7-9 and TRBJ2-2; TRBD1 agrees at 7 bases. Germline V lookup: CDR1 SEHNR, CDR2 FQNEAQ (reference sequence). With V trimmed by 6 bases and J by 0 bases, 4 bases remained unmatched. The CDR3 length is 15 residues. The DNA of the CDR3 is TGTGCCAGCAGACCCGGGACAGCGAACACCGGGGAGCTGTTTTTT. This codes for CASRPGTANTGELFF.

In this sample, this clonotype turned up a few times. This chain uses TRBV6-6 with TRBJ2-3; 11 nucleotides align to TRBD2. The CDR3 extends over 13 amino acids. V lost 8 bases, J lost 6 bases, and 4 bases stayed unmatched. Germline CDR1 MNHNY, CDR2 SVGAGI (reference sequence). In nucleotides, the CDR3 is TGTGCCAGCGGGCCTAGCGGGGGGGATACGCAGTATTTT. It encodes CASGPSGGDTQYF.

CDR3 region: CASSIDPGQGAGGANVLTF. CDR3 DNA sequence: TGTGCCAGTAGTATAGATCCGGGACAGGGGGCAGGAGGGGCCAACGTCCTGACTTTC. The genes are TRBV19 and TRBJ2-6, with 12 bases aligning to TRBD1. The CDR3 is 19 residues long. Trimming removed 0 bases from V and 4 bases from J; junction bases left unmatched: 7. Germline lookup yields CDR1 LNHDA and CDR2 SQIVND (reference sequence).

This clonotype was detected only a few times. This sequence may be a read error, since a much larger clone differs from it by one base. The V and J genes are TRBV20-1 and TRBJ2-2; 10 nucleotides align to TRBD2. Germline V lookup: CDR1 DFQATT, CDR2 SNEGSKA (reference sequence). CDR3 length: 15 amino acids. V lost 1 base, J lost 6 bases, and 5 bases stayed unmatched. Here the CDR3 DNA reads TGCAGTGCTAGAGTTAGCGGGGGGCCGGCCGGGGAGCTGTTTTTT. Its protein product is CSARVSGGPAGELFF.

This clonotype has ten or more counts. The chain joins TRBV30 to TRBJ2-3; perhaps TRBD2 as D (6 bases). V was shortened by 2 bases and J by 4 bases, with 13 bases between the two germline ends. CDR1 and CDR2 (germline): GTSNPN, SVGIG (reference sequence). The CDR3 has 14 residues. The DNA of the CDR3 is TGTGCCTGGAGTAAGACCTCGGGGGCAGATACGCAGTATTTT. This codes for CAWSKTSGADTQYF.

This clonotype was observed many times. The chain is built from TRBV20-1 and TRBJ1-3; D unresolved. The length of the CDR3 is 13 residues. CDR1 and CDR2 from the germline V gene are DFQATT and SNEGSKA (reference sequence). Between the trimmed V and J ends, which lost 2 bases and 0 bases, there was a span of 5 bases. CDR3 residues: CSARQVSGNTIYF. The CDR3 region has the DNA TGCAGTGCTAGACAGGTCTCTGGAAACACCATATATTTT.

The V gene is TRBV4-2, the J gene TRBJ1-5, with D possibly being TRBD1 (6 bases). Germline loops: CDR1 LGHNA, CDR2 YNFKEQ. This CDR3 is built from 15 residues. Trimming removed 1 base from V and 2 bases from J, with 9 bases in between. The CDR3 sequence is CASSQAQGRNQPQHF. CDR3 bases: TGTGCCAGCAGCCAAGCCCAGGGGCGCAATCAGCCCCAGCATTTT.

CDR3 amino acids: CASSLGANEQFF. CDR3 DNA: TGTGCCAGCAGCTTAGGGGCAAATGAGCAGTTCTTC. This chain links TRBV7-6 with TRBJ2-1; D call uncertain. This CDR3 contains 12 residues. Germline CDR1 SGHVS, CDR2 FNYEAQ. Trimming left V 1 base short and J 7 bases short, with 5 bases between.

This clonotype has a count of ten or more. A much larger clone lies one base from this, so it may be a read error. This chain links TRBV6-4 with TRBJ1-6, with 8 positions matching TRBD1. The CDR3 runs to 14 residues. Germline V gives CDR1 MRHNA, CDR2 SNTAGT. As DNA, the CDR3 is TGTGCCAGCAGTCACTCTGACAGGGGATCACCCCTCCACTTT. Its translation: CASSHSDRGSPLHF.

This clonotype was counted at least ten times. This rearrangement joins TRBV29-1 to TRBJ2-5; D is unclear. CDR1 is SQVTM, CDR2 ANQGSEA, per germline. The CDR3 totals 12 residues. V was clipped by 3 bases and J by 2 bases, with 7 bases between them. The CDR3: CSVETYQETQYF. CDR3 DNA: TGCAGCGTTGAGACTTATCAAGAGACCCAGTACTTC.

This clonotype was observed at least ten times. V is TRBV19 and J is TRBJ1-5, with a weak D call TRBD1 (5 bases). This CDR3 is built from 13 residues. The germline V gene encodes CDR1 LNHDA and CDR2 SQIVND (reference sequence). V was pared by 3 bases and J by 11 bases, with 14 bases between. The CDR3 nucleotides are TGTGCCAGTAGTATGTTAGGGGTTGTGGCCCAGCATTTT. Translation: CASSMLGVVAQHF. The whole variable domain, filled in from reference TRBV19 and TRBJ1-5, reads DGGITQSPKYLFRKEGQNVTLSCEQNLNHDAMYWYRQDPGQGLRLIYYSQIVNDFQKGDIAEGYSVSREKKESFPLTVTSAQKNPTAFYLCASSMLGVVAQHFGDGTRLSIL.

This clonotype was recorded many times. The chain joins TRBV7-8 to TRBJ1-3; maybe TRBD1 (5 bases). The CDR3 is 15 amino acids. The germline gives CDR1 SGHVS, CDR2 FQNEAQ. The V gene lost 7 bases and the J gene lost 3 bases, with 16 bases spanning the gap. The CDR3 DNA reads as TGTGCCAGCACTCGAGCGAGGGGCGGTGGAAACACCATATATTTT. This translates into CASTRARGGGNTIYF.

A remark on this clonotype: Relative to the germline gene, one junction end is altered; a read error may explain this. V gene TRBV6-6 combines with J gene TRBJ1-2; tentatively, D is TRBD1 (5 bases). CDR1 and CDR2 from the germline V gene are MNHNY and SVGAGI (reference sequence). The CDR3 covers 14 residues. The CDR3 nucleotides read TGTGCCAGCAGTCACTCCCAGGGCGGGGGTGGCTACACCTTC. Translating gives CASSHSQGGGGYTF.

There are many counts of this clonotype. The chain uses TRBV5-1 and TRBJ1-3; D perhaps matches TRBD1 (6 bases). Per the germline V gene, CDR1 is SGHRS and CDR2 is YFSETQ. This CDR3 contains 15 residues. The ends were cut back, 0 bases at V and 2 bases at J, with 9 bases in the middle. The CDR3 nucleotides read TGCGCCAGCAGCTTGGAGACAGGCGCTGGAAACACCATATATTTT. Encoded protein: CASSLETGAGNTIYF.

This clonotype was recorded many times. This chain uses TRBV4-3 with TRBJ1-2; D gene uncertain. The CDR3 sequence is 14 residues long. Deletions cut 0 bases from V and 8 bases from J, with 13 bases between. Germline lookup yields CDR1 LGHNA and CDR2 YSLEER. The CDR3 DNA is TGCGCCAGCAGCCAAGATTTGGTACGAAGCGGCTACACCTTC. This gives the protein CASSQDLVRSGYTF.

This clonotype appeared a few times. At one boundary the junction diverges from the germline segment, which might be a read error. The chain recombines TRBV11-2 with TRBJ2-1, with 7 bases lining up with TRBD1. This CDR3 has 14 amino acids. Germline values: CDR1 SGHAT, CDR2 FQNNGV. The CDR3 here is CASSGDSSSNEQFF. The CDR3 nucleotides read TGTGCCAGCAGTGGGGACAGCTCCTCCAATGAGCAGTTCTTC.